The rows below give T cell receptor beta chains drawn from one sample of a study of blood T cell repertoires in COVID-19. TCRdb's copy holds only in-frame clones and misses some; the assay was immunoSEQ multiplex PCR. The sample holds approximately 200,000 clones, 80% to 85% seen once. The sample was peripheral blood. These receptors came from a woman older than 75 with COVID-19, enrolled during active disease. Each CDR3 is given with its conserved first and last residue. Fields, in order: CDR3 protein, CDR3 DNA, CDR3 length, V gene, J gene, D gene, clone size. A D gene is named only where the DNA matches it firmly. Only part of the rows carry a size: once, few, many, or a class if the clone is expanded.

CDR3 protein: CASSQRAGGPVEQFF
CDR3 DNA: TGTGCCAGCAGCCAGAGGGCGGGAGGGCCGGTTGAGCAGTTCTTC
CDR3 length: 15
V gene: TRBV4-2
J gene: TRBJ2-1
D gene: TRBD2
clone size: -

CDR3 protein: CASSPSGQPYDEQYF
CDR3 DNA: TGCGCCAGCAGCCCTTCGGGACAGCCGTATGACGAGCAGTACTTC
CDR3 length: 15
V gene: TRBV5-1
J gene: TRBJ2-7
D gene: TRBD1
clone size: -

CDR3 protein: CASTGISGNTIYF
CDR3 DNA: TGTGCCAGCACAGGAATCTCTGGAAACACCATATATTTT
CDR3 length: 13
V gene: TRBV6-5
J gene: TRBJ1-3
D gene: -
clone size: -

CDR3 protein: CAIRGGAGGPPTEAFF
CDR3 DNA: TGTGCCATCAGGGGGGGGGCCGGAGGCCCACCGACTGAAGCTTTCTTT
CDR3 length: 16
V gene: TRBV10-3
J gene: TRBJ1-1
D gene: -
clone size: -

CDR3 protein: CASSRHHRAPIPMNTEAFF
CDR3 DNA: TGTGCCAGTAGCCGCCACCACAGGGCTCCGATCCCTATGAACACTGAAGCTTTCTTT
CDR3 length: 19
V gene: TRBV19
J gene: TRBJ1-1
D gene: -
clone size: -

CDR3 protein: CASSLGTPLQPQHF
CDR3 DNA: TGTGCCAGCAGCTTAGGGACACCACTTCAGCCCCAGCATTTT
CDR3 length: 14
V gene: TRBV7-8
J gene: TRBJ1-5
D gene: -
clone size: -

CDR3 protein: CASSQDPRVRGGYTF
CDR3 DNA: TGTGCCAGCAGCCAAGATCCGAGGGTTAGGGGGGGCTACACCTTC
CDR3 length: 15
V gene: TRBV3-1/TRBV3-2
J gene: TRBJ1-2
D gene: -
clone size: -

CDR3 protein: CASSLQGGETQYF
CDR3 DNA: TGTGCCAGCTCACTACAGGGGGGAGAGACCCAGTACTTC
CDR3 length: 13
V gene: TRBV18
J gene: TRBJ2-5
D gene: TRBD1
clone size: -

CDR3 protein: CASSLGGAQYF
CDR3 DNA: TGTGCCAGCAGCTTGGGGGGGGCGCAGTATTTT
CDR3 length: 11
V gene: TRBV5-4
J gene: TRBJ2-3
D gene: -
clone size: -

CDR3 protein: CASSLVGTLSYEQYF
CDR3 DNA: TGTGCCAGCAGCTTAGTAGGGACACTTTCCTACGAGCAGTACTTC
CDR3 length: 15
V gene: TRBV11-2
J gene: TRBJ2-7
D gene: -
clone size: -

CDR3 protein: CASRTGQLNYGYTF
CDR3 DNA: TGCGCCAGCAGAACGGGACAGCTTAACTATGGCTACACCTTC
CDR3 length: 14
V gene: TRBV5-1
J gene: TRBJ1-2
D gene: TRBD1
clone size: -

CDR3 protein: CASSHGLAGKETQYF
CDR3 DNA: TGTGCCAGCAGCCACGGACTAGCGGGGAAGGAGACCCAGTACTTC
CDR3 length: 15
V gene: TRBV11-1
J gene: TRBJ2-5
D gene: TRBD2
clone size: once

CDR3 protein: CASSETGGGDTQYF
CDR3 DNA: TGCGCCAGCAGCGAGACAGGGGGAGGAGATACGCAGTATTTT
CDR3 length: 14
V gene: TRBV5-1
J gene: TRBJ2-3
D gene: TRBD1
clone size: -

CDR3 protein: CASSLEQGADEQFF
CDR3 DNA: TGCGCCAGCAGCTTGGAACAGGGTGCCGATGAGCAGTTCTTC
CDR3 length: 14
V gene: TRBV5-1
J gene: TRBJ2-1
D gene: -
clone size: -

CDR3 protein: CASSVEQGGTDTQYF
CDR3 DNA: TGTGCCAGCAGCGTAGAACAGGGGGGCACAGATACGCAGTATTTT
CDR3 length: 15
V gene: TRBV9
J gene: TRBJ2-3
D gene: TRBD1
clone size: once

CDR3 protein: CASSQGFVYNEQFF
CDR3 DNA: TGCGCCAGCAGCCAGGGTTTTGTCTACAATGAGCAGTTCTTC
CDR3 length: 14
V gene: TRBV5-1
J gene: TRBJ2-1
D gene: -
clone size: -

CDR3 protein: CASSPLAGGINTQYF
CDR3 DNA: TGTGCCAGCAGCCCCCTGGCGGGGGGCATTAATACGCAGTATTTT
CDR3 length: 15
V gene: TRBV3-1/TRBV3-2
J gene: TRBJ2-3
D gene: TRBD2
clone size: -

CDR3 protein: CASSSPGQPYGYTF
CDR3 DNA: TGCGCCAGCAGCTCCCCGGGACAACCCTATGGCTACACCTTC
CDR3 length: 14
V gene: TRBV5-1
J gene: TRBJ1-2
D gene: -
clone size: -

CDR3 protein: CASSFERKPYEQYF
CDR3 DNA: TGTGCCAGCAGCTTCGAGCGGAAACCATACGAGCAGTACTTC
CDR3 length: 14
V gene: TRBV7-9
J gene: TRBJ2-7
D gene: -
clone size: few

CDR3 protein: CASSPWTVVYTEAFF
CDR3 DNA: TGTGCCAGCAGCCCTTGGACAGTAGTCTACACTGAAGCTTTCTTT
CDR3 length: 15
V gene: TRBV5-8
J gene: TRBJ1-1
D gene: -
clone size: -

CDR3 protein: CSVDSGLAGGLHSEQYF
CDR3 DNA: TGCAGCGTTGACTCCGGACTAGCGGGGGGGCTTCATTCCGAGCAGTACTTC
CDR3 length: 17
V gene: TRBV29-1
J gene: TRBJ2-7
D gene: TRBD2
clone size: -

CDR3 protein: CSGRGSSYNEQFF
CDR3 DNA: TGCAGCGGGCGCGGGAGTTCCTACAATGAGCAGTTCTTC
CDR3 length: 13
V gene: TRBV29-1
J gene: TRBJ2-1
D gene: TRBD2
clone size: -

CDR3 protein: CASSELGGNTNSPLHF
CDR3 DNA: TGTGCCAGCAGTGAACTAGGGGGCAATACAAATTCACCCCTCCACTTT
CDR3 length: 16
V gene: TRBV6-1
J gene: TRBJ1-6
D gene: TRBD1
clone size: -

CDR3 protein: CASSQDLEGNSPLHF
CDR3 DNA: TGTGCCAGCAGCCAAGACTTGGAGGGGAATTCACCCCTCCACTTT
CDR3 length: 15
V gene: TRBV3-1/TRBV3-2
J gene: TRBJ1-6
D gene: -
clone size: -

CDR3 protein: CASSPQGALNTEAFF
CDR3 DNA: TGTGCCAGCAGCCCACAGGGGGCCCTGAACACTGAAGCTTTCTTT
CDR3 length: 15
V gene: TRBV11-2
J gene: TRBJ1-1
D gene: TRBD1
clone size: few

CDR3 protein: CASSSQGSIGADTQYF
CDR3 DNA: TGTGCCAGCAGTTCCCAGGGGAGTATCGGCGCAGATACGCAGTATTTT
CDR3 length: 16
V gene: TRBV27
J gene: TRBJ2-3
D gene: -
clone size: few

CDR3 protein: CASARWLAGGPHEQFF
CDR3 DNA: TGTGCTAGTGCCCGGTGGCTAGCGGGAGGGCCGCATGAGCAGTTCTTC
CDR3 length: 16
V gene: TRBV12-5
J gene: TRBJ2-1
D gene: TRBD2
clone size: -

CDR3 protein: CASQEGGNTGELFF
CDR3 DNA: TGTGCCAGCCAAGAGGGAGGAAACACCGGGGAGCTGTTTTTT
CDR3 length: 14
V gene: TRBV11-3
J gene: TRBJ2-2
D gene: -
clone size: -

CDR3 protein: CASSSRQGVLAFF
CDR3 DNA: TGTGCCAGCAGTTCGCGCCAGGGGGTGTTGGCTTTCTTT
CDR3 length: 13
V gene: TRBV6-5
J gene: TRBJ1-1
D gene: TRBD1
clone size: -

CDR3 protein: CASSSRETQYF
CDR3 DNA: TGTGCCAGCAGTTCCAGGGAGACCCAGTACTTC
CDR3 length: 11
V gene: TRBV28
J gene: TRBJ2-5
D gene: -
clone size: once

CDR3 protein: CAISERGQGFTEAFF
CDR3 DNA: TGTGCCATCAGTGAAAGAGGACAGGGGTTCACTGAAGCTTTCTTT
CDR3 length: 15
V gene: TRBV10-3
J gene: TRBJ1-1
D gene: TRBD1
clone size: few

CDR3 protein: CASSPGVTDLGYTF
CDR3 DNA: TGCGCCAGCAGCCCAGGGGTGACAGATCTGGGCTACACCTTC
CDR3 length: 14
V gene: TRBV5-1
J gene: TRBJ1-2
D gene: -
clone size: -

CDR3 protein: CASRPTRQPNEKLFF
CDR3 DNA: TGTGCCAGCAGACCAACACGTCAACCTAATGAAAAACTGTTTTTT
CDR3 length: 15
V gene: TRBV2
J gene: TRBJ1-4
D gene: -
clone size: -

CDR3 protein: CASSLLAAEVNEQFF
CDR3 DNA: TGTGCCAGCAGCTTACTAGCGGCGGAGGTCAATGAGCAGTTCTTC
CDR3 length: 15
V gene: TRBV14
J gene: TRBJ2-1
D gene: TRBD2
clone size: once